This section outlines one TCR beta chain sequence together with its context. Clones were read by immunoSEQ multiplex PCR, and TCRdb kept only the in-frame ones, dropping some. The table lists around 270,000 clones, about 88% of them singletons. The data derive from a study of blood T cell repertoires in COVID-19. Looking at the study overall: Specimens from acute and convalescent COVID-19 originated in the United States, Italy and Spain.

In Seattle, patients joined the study during active infection and were tracked longitudinally. This receptor was identified in a woman aged 60-75 years with COVID-19, enrolled during active disease. The sample was peripheral blood.

The CDR3 bases are TGTGCCAGCAGCTTTAGCGGGAGGGACGTCAATGAGCAGTTCTTC. Encoded protein: CASSFSGRDVNEQFF. V usage is TRBV13 and J usage is TRBJ2-1; 11 nucleotides match TRBD2. V lost 3 bases, J lost 6 bases, and 4 bases stayed unmatched. CDR1 PRHDT and CDR2 FYEKMQ come from the germline V gene (reference sequence). The CDR3 totals 15 residues.